This T cell receptor (beta chain) was retrieved from a study of T cells after posttransplantation cyclophosphamide (dated by TCRdb to 2016 to 2017). A note on the overall study: T cell repertoire reconstitution was tracked by TRB sequencing after myeloablative bone marrow transplantation in which posttransplantation cyclophosphamide was used as GVHD prophylaxis. Antigen receptor sequencing covered samples from 30 to 40 PTCy-treated patients and approximately 17 of their related bone marrow donors. Blood from all 35 or so PTCy patients who had 1-year posttransplant specimens underwent TRB sequencing. In 3 patients, TRB sequencing was also performed on up to roughly 3 more blood samples taken 2 to 5.2 years after transplant, and in a handful of patients, pretransplant blood was also TRB-sequenced. Because TRA and TRB clonality were tightly correlated in fewer than 10 samples, subsequent TCR analyses were focused on TRB only. Public TRB sequences were queried against a database of over 3,500 sequences associated with responses to pathogens, tumor antigens, self-antigens and alloantigens.

Peripheral blood samples were provided by related bone marrow donors on the day of marrow donation. Mononuclear cells from peripheral blood and bone marrow were separated by Ficoll-Hypaque density centrifugation and then cryopreserved. The study at large found these results: Across 45 or so patients, TRB clonality was highly associated with recipient CMV seropositivity and CMV reactivation, and PTCy diversity was similar to diversity in CNI/methotrexate controls. Donor-recipient similarity was low at 1-2 months but increased during the first year, and donor CD8+ memory clones often dominated later blood repertoires. The TRB repertoires of T cells infiltrating skin or GI tract showed only limited overlap with the TRB repertoires of T cells in blood.

Of note for this clone: The clone's antigen remains unknown. Base qualities are not recorded, but no much larger clone differs from it by a single base.

The CDR3 sequence holds 14 residues, the cysteine and phenylalanine included. The CDR3 DNA has 42 bases and is translated from base 1. The CDR1 and CDR2 encoded by the germline V gene (reference sequence) are LNHDA and SQIVND. Genomic DNA was the input for TRB sequencing, which was run either with the immunoSEQ assay at survey resolution or with the hsTCRB kit. In the authors' own workflow: The immunoSEQ software was used for initial read processing, and the LymphoSeq R package was used for repertoire analyses. Clonality was computed as 1 minus normalized Shannon entropy, and a Gini coefficient was also calculated for each TRB dataset. To infer phenotypes in unsorted samples, TRB sequences from sorted subsets of the recipient or donor were mapped onto the unsorted samples of the same recipient. The table comes from immuneACCESS by way of TCRdb, which keeps in-frame sequences with V and J called. Part of the clones is missing from these tables; in studies checked, under half for an unresolved V gene and the rest for unknown reasons. That table supplies the V and J calls and clone size; D and trimming were determined from the DNA. For this sample there are 66,000 or so clones; around 93% appear just once. The ten most abundant clones make up under 3% of the sample.

Sequencing was carried out using PBMCs. The chain is encoded by TRBV19 joined to TRBJ2-5; the D gene assignment is ambiguous. Matching the DNA end better, TRBJ2-7 makes the J call doubtful. The receptor was isolated from a woman in her twenties or thirties in good health and a related stem cell transplant donor. The CDR3 region reads CASSIGATTYEQYF. In nucleotide form, the sequence is TGTGCCAGTAGTATAGGTGCTACCACCTACGAGCAGTACTTC.